The source of this T cell receptor (beta chain) is a study of early stage breast cancer tumors. For the study at large: Samples were sequenced at about 10-fold average coverage.

Study findings and constraints: Most shared enriched TCRB sequences were commonly generated ones. Comparing each tissue with blood distinguished tumor from normal in most of the 16 patients. Unsorted bulk genomic DNA sequencing lacked pairing and functional marker data.

The data were produced by immunoSEQ multiplex PCR, yet TCRdb's version contains in-frame clones alone and is incomplete. Seen here are 50,000 or so clones, 65% to 90% observed once, and the top ten hold around 1.5%. Note on this clone: Its matching antigen is unknown.

CDR1 is GTSNPN and CDR2 is SVGIG in the germline V gene (reference sequence). This CDR3 is built from 13 residues. Unmatched junction bases numbered 3, after V lost 1 base and J lost 7 bases. The chain has TRBV30 and TRBJ2-2; TRBD1 matches at 7 bases. The clonotype was recovered from a person aged 50-59 years with breast cancer. Sample: blood. CDR3 amino acids: CAWSGQGLGELFF. In DNA, the CDR3 is TGTGCCTGGAGTGGACAGGGCCTCGGGGAGCTGTTTTTT.